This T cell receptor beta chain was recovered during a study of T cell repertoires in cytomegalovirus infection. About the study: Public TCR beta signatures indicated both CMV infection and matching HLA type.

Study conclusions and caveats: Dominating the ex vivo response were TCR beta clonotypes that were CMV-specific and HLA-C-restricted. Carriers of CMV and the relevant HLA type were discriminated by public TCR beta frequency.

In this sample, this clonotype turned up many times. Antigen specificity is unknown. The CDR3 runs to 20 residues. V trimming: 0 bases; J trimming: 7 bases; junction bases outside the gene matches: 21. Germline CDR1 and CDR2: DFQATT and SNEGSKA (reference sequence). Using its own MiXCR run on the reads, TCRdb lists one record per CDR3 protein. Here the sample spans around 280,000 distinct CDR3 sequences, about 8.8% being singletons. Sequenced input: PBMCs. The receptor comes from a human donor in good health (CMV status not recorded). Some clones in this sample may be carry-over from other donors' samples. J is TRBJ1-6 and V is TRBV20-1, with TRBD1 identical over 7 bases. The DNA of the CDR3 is TGCAGTGCTAGAGATAGTGGCGGGCACAGGGGACCAATGACGAATTCACCCCTCCACTTT. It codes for CSARDSGGHRGPMTNSPLHF.